The clone carrying this T cell receptor beta chain was recorded many times. It was RNA transcripts that yielded the amplified TCR beta CDR3 regions. First-round RT-PCR with HTBI primers amplified the TCR CDR3 region. One entry per CDR3 protein results from TCRdb running MiXCR on the multiplex PCR reads. The table shows about 500,000 distinct CDR3 sequences, with 13% to 15% occurring only once. The sample originates from a study of T cells in Graves' hyperthyroidism and ophthalmopathy. Germline trimming cut 5 bases from V and 10 bases from J; bases unmatched to any gene: 8. Germline values: CDR1 SGHNT, CDR2 YENEEA. The CDR3 covers 14 residues.

V gene TRBV11-3 combines with J gene TRBJ1-6; TRBD1 matches 7 bases. This receptor was taken from a woman aged 18-29 years with Graves' hyperthyroidism. Specimen: blood. The CDR3 sequence is CASSQQGIESPLHF. CDR3 coding DNA: TGTGCCAGCAGCCAACAGGGGATCGAGTCACCCCTCCACTTT.